The 25 T cell receptor beta chains below all came from one sample that was sequenced in a study of blood T cell repertoires in COVID-19. Profiled with immunoSEQ multiplex PCR; TCRdb holds only in-frame clones, not every one. The sample gives about 400,000 clones, roughly 89% of which show up once; roughly 9.4% is in the top ten. The sequenced material came from PBMCs or T cells enriched from blood (not recorded which). The receptors shown here come from a woman between 45 and 60 years old who had recovered from COVID-19.

The V and J genes are TRBV19 and TRBJ2-1; 13 bases match TRBD2. CDR1 and CDR2 from the germline V gene are LNHDA and SQIVND (reference sequence). The CDR3 contains 15 residues. The V and J ends lost 6 bases and 7 bases, in that order; junction bases with no gene match: 6. CDR3 nucleotides: TGTGCCAGTAGGCTACTAGCGGGGGGGCGGAATGAGCAGTTCTTC. Translation: CASRLLAGGRNEQFF.

The rearrangement uses TRBV10-3 and TRBJ1-1; TRBD1 might be the D (5 bases). The CDR3 runs 14 residues. Trimming pared 5 bases from V and 5 bases from J, leaving 15 bases between. Looked up from germline, CDR1 is ENHRY and CDR2 is SYGVKD. In DNA, the CDR3 is TGTGCCATCAGTCGGGGGAGGGAGGGAACTGAAGCTTTCTTT. Residues: CAISRGREGTEAFF.

V is TRBV7-2 and J is TRBJ1-1, with D perhaps matching TRBD1 (5 bases). This CDR3 has 17 residues. Germline assignment: CDR1 SGHTA and CDR2 FQGNSA. V was clipped by 2 bases and J by 5 bases, with 21 bases between them. CDR3 sequence (DNA): TGTGCCAGCAGCTTATTGGCAGGGTTCCTTATGGGGACTGAAGCTTTCTTT. Protein sequence: CASSLLAGFLMGTEAFF.

The chain uses TRBV7-3 and TRBJ2-4; 8 bases are a match to TRBD2. The CDR3 totals 14 residues. The germline CDR1 and CDR2 sequences are SGHTA and FQGTGA. V was clipped by 3 bases and J by 7 bases; unmatched bases: 5. CDR3 sequence reads: CASSFGGGSNIQYF. The CDR3 DNA is TGTGCCAGCAGCTTTGGCGGGGGGTCGAACATTCAGTACTTC.

The chain is built from TRBV3-1 (or the pseudogene TRBV3-2) and TRBJ1-1; D ambiguous. CDR3 size: 15 residues. Germline CDR1 LGHDT, CDR2 YNNKEL (reference sequence). V was shortened by 4 bases and J by 0 bases, with 12 bases between the two germline ends. For the CDR3, the DNA is TGTGCCAGCAGCCGGAGTTATGGGTTGAACACTGAAGCTTTCTTT. Its translation: CASSRSYGLNTEAFF.

The chain carries TRBV4-2 and TRBJ2-1; TRBD2 agrees at 10 bases. Germline CDR1 is LGHNA and CDR2 is YNFKEQ. V was pared by 3 bases and J by 4 bases, with 12 bases of the junction left unmatched. CDR3 length: 18 amino acids. The chain's CDR3 is CASSHEMSGGARYNEQFF. In nucleotides, the CDR3 is TGTGCCAGCAGCCATGAAATGAGCGGGGGGGCTCGGTACAATGAGCAGTTCTTC.

This rearrangement joins TRBV2 to TRBJ2-7; D not certain. The germline gives CDR1 SNHLY, CDR2 FYNNEI. Trimming removed 6 bases at V and 9 bases at J, with 15 bases between. The CDR3 is made up of 12 amino acids. The CDR3 DNA is TGTGCCAGCAGCGGCGACTTCCTCGGGCAGTACTTC. Translating it yields CASSGDFLGQYF. The variable domain in full, completed from reference TRBV2 and TRBJ2-7, reads EPEVTQTPSHQVTQMGQEVILRCVPISNHLYFYWYRQILGQKVEFLVSFYNNEISEKSEIFDDQFSVERPDGSNFTLKIRSTKLEDSAMYFCASSGDFLGQYFGPGTRLTVT.

The chain carries TRBV4-1 and TRBJ1-2; D may be TRBD1 (5 bases). The V gene's germline CDR1 is MGHRA and CDR2 YSYEKL. V was pared by 0 bases and J by 8 bases, with 22 bases between. The CDR3 has 17 amino acids. The chain's CDR3 is CASSQDHRVRVSYGYTF. The DNA of the CDR3 is TGCGCCAGCAGCCAAGATCATCGGGTCAGGGTGTCTTACGGCTACACCTTC.

This clone was counted between two and nine times. The gene calls are TRBV12-1 and TRBJ2-3; no check of the table's D call, TRBD2, against the DNA was made. TRBV12-1 is a pseudogene. The CDR3 consists of 16 residues. In nucleotides, the CDR3 is TGTGCCAGCAGCCGATCTAGCGGGGGGAAAACAGATACGCAGTATTTT. Its translation is CASSRSSGGKTDTQYF.

In its sample, this clone was seen once. The V gene is TRBV12-3 or TRBV12-4, the J gene TRBJ1-2; TRBD1 matches 9 bases. The CDR3 is made up of 13 amino acids. J gave up 8 bases and V 5 bases, and 6 bases lay outside the gene matches. The CDR3 region is CASSPGTGSGYTF. The CDR3 DNA reads TGTGCCAGCAGTCCCGGGACAGGGAGCGGCTACACCTTC.

This clone was seen a few times. This chain links TRBV6-5 with TRBJ1-6, with 7 bases identical to TRBD1. The length of the CDR3 is 14 residues. CDR1 MNHEY and CDR2 SVGAGI come from the germline V gene. J lost 6 bases, V lost 6 bases, and 5 bases had no gene match. The CDR3 here is CASSPGQRNSPLHF. The CDR3 bases are TGTGCCAGCAGCCCGGGACAGCGTAATTCACCCCTCCACTTT.

This chain uses TRBV4-3 with TRBJ1-3; 7 bases agree with TRBD1. The trim removed 0 bases at V and 2 bases at J, leaving 4 bases unmatched. Germline V gene lookup returns CDR1 LGHNA and CDR2 YSLEER. The CDR3 has 16 amino acids. The CDR3 DNA is TGCGCCAGCAGCCAAGATCAAAGGGGGCCTGGAAACACCATATATTTT. As protein: CASSQDQRGPGNTIYF.

CDR3 DNA sequence: TGTGCCAGCAGCCTCGGGACAGGGAGAAATGAAAAACTGTTTTTT. Protein product: CASSLGTGRNEKLFF. The V call is TRBV7-9, the J call TRBJ1-4, with 9 bases that match TRBD1. Germline lookup yields CDR1 SEHNR and CDR2 FQNEAQ (reference sequence). CDR3 size: 15 residues. The trim removed 5 bases at V and 5 bases at J, leaving 6 bases unmatched.

There are a few counts of this clone. The chain combines TRBV15 with TRBJ1-1, with 9 positions matching TRBD1. Trimming took 0 bases from V and 7 from J; bases not matched to a gene: 9. The CDR3 sequence is 16 residues long. CDR1 is LNHNV and CDR2 is YYDKDF in the germline V gene (reference sequence). CDR3 region: CATSRDRGQGSYEAFF. Here the CDR3 DNA reads TGTGCCACCAGCAGAGACCGTGGACAGGGGTCGTATGAAGCTTTCTTT.

This clone was found once. The rearrangement joins TRBV3-1 (or the pseudogene TRBV3-2) to TRBJ1-3, with 8 bases lining up with TRBD1. This CDR3 comprises 15 residues. Germline loops: CDR1 LGHDT, CDR2 YNNKEL (reference sequence). The V segment lost 4 bases and the J segment 0 bases; nucleotides outside the gene matches: 2. The CDR3: CASSPTGASGNTIYF. CDR3 bases: TGTGCCAGCAGCCCGACAGGGGCCTCTGGAAACACCATATATTTT.

This clone was recorded once. The chain recombines TRBV28 with TRBJ1-2, with D possibly matching TRBD1 (6 bases). CDR3 size: 15 residues. The ends were cut back, 6 bases at V and 8 bases at J, with 22 bases in the middle. Per germline, CDR1 MDHEN and CDR2 SYDVKM. CDR3 nucleotides: TGTGCCAGCAGCACGATGGACAGAAACGGTGGGGGCTACACCTTC. Its protein is CASSTMDRNGGGYTF.

The V and J genes are TRBV27 and TRBJ2-3; 10 nucleotides line up with TRBD1. Germline V gene lookup returns CDR1 MNHEY and CDR2 SMNVEV (reference sequence). The trim removed 5 bases at V and 4 bases at J, leaving 9 bases unmatched. The CDR3 extends over 16 amino acids. The CDR3 nucleotides read TGTGCCAGCAGTGCGCCGGACAGGGGGAGGGCAGATACGCAGTATTTT. Encoded protein: CASSAPDRGRADTQYF.

The rearrangement joins TRBV6-2 or TRBV6-3 to TRBJ1-5, with 7 nucleotides matching TRBD1. The CDR3 sequence is 16 residues long. CDR1 is MNHEY and CDR2 is SVGEGT in the germline V gene. The J segment lost 3 bases and the V segment lost 0 bases, leaving 5 bases of the junction unmatched. This chain's CDR3 is CASSYSTGISNQPQHF. The CDR3 nucleotides read TGTGCCAGCAGTTACTCGACAGGGATTTCCAATCAGCCCCAGCATTTT.

This chain joins TRBV6-1 and TRBJ1-6; D is perhaps TRBD1 (6 bases). Deletions cut 7 bases from V and 0 bases from J, with 13 bases between. This CDR3 has 16 residues. Germline V gene sequence: CDR1 MNHNS, CDR2 SASEGT. The DNA of the CDR3 is TGTGCCAGCATTGACAGGCTGAGCTCCTATAATTCACCCCTCCACTTT. Translated: CASIDRLSSYNSPLHF.

Concerning this clone: An end of the junction differs from the germline gene, which may be a read error. The chain carries TRBV7-7 and TRBJ2-2; 12 nucleotides align to TRBD2. The CDR3 has 20 residues. Germline V lookup: CDR1 SSHAT, CDR2 FNYEAQ (reference sequence). In DNA, the CDR3 is TGTGCTAGCAGCTCCTACTACGCTCTAGCGGGGGGGGGAGACACCGGGGAGCTGTTTTTT. This translates into CASSSYYALAGGGDTGELFF.

The CDR3 coding sequence is TGTGCCAGCAGCAACGACCGGGACAGCGGATTTGGAAACACCATATATTTT. Its translation is CASSNDRDSGFGNTIYF. V usage is TRBV3-1 (or the pseudogene TRBV3-2) and J usage is TRBJ1-3, with 7 bases identical to TRBD1. Germline V CDR1 and CDR2: LGHDT, YNNKEL (reference sequence). The V segment lost 5 bases and the J segment 3 bases; nucleotides outside the gene matches: 13. This CDR3 region has 17 residues.

This clone was found once. This chain uses TRBV29-1 with TRBJ2-2; 8 bases line up with TRBD2. The CDR3 is 13 residues long. CDR1 is SQVTM and CDR2 is ANQGSEA in the germline V gene. The V segment lost 7 bases and the J segment 7 bases; nucleotides outside the gene matches: 8. The CDR3 DNA reads TGCAGCGCCCAGTCAGCGGGGGACGGGGAGCTGTTTTTT. Protein: CSAQSAGDGELFF.

J is TRBJ2-1 and V is TRBV6-4, with 8 bases fitting TRBD2. V lost 4 bases and J lost 6; bases outside the gene matches: 2. This CDR3 is built from 13 residues. CDR1 is MRHNA and CDR2 is SNTAGT in the germline V gene. CDR3 coding DNA: TGTGCCAGCAGTGCCGGGACTAGCAATGAGCAGTTCTTC. It yields the protein CASSAGTSNEQFF.

The chain joins TRBV29-1 to TRBJ1-1; tentatively, D is TRBD1 (5 bases). The V and J ends lost 4 bases and 2 bases respectively, with 11 bases between them. CDR3 length: 13 amino acids. Germline CDR1 and CDR2: SQVTM and ANQGSEA. The CDR3 coding sequence is TGCAGCGTTGGGGACGGGGGAAACACTGAAGCTTTCTTT. Its protein product is CSVGDGGNTEAFF.

The rearrangement links TRBV5-1 to TRBJ1-2, with 9 bases lining up with TRBD1. The J segment lost 7 bases and the V segment lost 4 bases, leaving 11 bases of the junction unmatched. Germline CDR1 is SGHRS and CDR2 is YFSETQ. The CDR3 contains 15 residues. CDR3 sequence: CASSPGTGHEAGYTF. In DNA form, the CDR3 reads TGCGCCAGCAGCCCAGGGACAGGGCACGAGGCTGGCTACACCTTC.